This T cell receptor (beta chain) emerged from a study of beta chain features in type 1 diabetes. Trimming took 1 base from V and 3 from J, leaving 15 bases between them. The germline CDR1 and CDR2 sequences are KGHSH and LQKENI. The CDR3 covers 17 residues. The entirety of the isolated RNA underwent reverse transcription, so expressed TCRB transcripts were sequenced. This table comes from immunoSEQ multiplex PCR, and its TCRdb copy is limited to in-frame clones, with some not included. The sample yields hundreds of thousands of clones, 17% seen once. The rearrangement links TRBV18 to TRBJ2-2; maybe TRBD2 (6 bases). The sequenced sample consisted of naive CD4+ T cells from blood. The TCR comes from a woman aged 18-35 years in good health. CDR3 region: CASSPRPLAGYTGELFF. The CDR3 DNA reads TGTGCCAGCTCACCACGGCCACTAGCCGGGTACACCGGGGAGCTGTTTTTT. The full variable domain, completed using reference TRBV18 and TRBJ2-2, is NAGVMQNPRHLVRRRGQEARLRCSPMKGHSHVYWYRQLPEEGLKFMVYLQKENIIDESGMPKERFSAEFPKEGPSILRIQQVVRGDSAAYFCASSPRPLAGYTGELFFGEGSRLTVL.